A few counts support the clone carrying this T cell receptor beta chain. Its target is unknown. With 60 Vbeta and 13 Jbeta primers, the PCR was carried out. Generated by immunoSEQ multiplex PCR, the TCRdb table keeps only in-frame clones and is missing some. This table has 150,000 to 200,000 clones, 80% to 85% appearing once. The data derive from a study of cytomegalovirus exposure and HLA in healthy donors. The study, taken as a whole, reports: The authors reported that TCR beta sequences could predict HLA-A and HLA-B alleles. These predictions were accurate for most subjects in the first cohort. Clonal expansion was found to be greater in HLA-associated TCR beta chains than in equally common others in a later analysis.

The germline CDR1 and CDR2 sequences are SQVTM and ANQGSEA. Trimming removed 5 bases from V and 5 bases from J, with 15 bases in between. The CDR3 loop spans 13 amino acids. Source material: PBMCs. The clonotype originates from a man younger than 45 in good health and CMV-seronegative. The chain links TRBV29-1 to TRBJ1-2; no definite D call. CDR3 amino acids: CSVKVNLGYGYTF. In DNA form, the CDR3 reads TGCAGCGTTAAAGTAAATCTCGGTTATGGCTACACCTTC.